This T cell receptor beta chain was documented in a study of T-cell reconstitution after alpha-beta-depleted transplantation in children. The TCRbeta library incorporated unique molecular identifiers. Each CDR3 protein gets one entry after TCRdb re-called the PCR reads with MiXCR. The sample includes 750,000 to 950,000 distinct CDR3 sequences, 16% of them seen just once. The germline CDR1 and CDR2 sequences are GTSNPN and SVGIG (reference sequence). Trimming took 1 base from V and 7 from J, leaving 17 bases between them. The CDR3 runs 14 residues. The chain combines TRBV30 with TRBJ2-7; TRBD2 might be the D (6 bases). The receptor was derived from a male patient aged 10 to 17 who had a stem cell transplant for acute lymphoblastic leukemia, so the T cells may come from the graft donor. The material was PBMCs, mostly from graft donor cells, obtained 360 days after TCRalphabeta/CD19-depleted stem cell transplant. The CDR3 bases are TGTGCCTGGAGTGGGGTAGCGGAGAGGTGGGAGCAGTACTTC. Protein product: CAWSGVAERWEQYF.